A selection of T cell receptor beta chains follows, all from one sample in a study of cytomegalovirus exposure and HLA in healthy donors. The method was immunoSEQ multiplex PCR; TCRdb's version includes in-frame clones alone and lacks a portion of them. Of around 170,000 clones listed, around 83% are singletons. Sequencing input: PBMCs. These receptors originate from a woman between 18 and 29 years old in good health and CMV-seronegative. CDR3s include the opening cysteine and the closing phenylalanine or tryptophan. The order of the fields is CDR3 protein, J gene, V gene.

CASSDIFRRATDTQYF,TRBJ2-3,TRBV6-4
CASSRGTGNEKLFF,TRBJ1-4,TRBV4-1
CASTPFQDLRSGQYF,TRBJ2-7,TRBV7-8
CASSLAAGVGSYEQYF,TRBJ2-7,TRBV27
CASSFGQGEKLFF,TRBJ1-4,TRBV5-4
CASSEQGVYEQYF,TRBJ2-7,TRBV2
CASSARQGWNSPLHF,TRBJ1-6,TRBV9
CASSLVPGETQYF,TRBJ2-5,TRBV5-1
CAISESRGSNQPQHF,TRBJ1-5,TRBV10-3
CASSPGLPSYEQYF,TRBJ2-7,TRBV18
CAISGRLAEKGTDTQYF,TRBJ2-3,TRBV10-3
CASSGDSNYGYTF,TRBJ1-2,TRBV2
CASREGATDTQYF,TRBJ2-3,TRBV7-3
CATRQGASHEQYF,TRBJ2-7,TRBV15
CASSPRAGATEAFF,TRBJ1-1,TRBV6-5
CASRGGSYEQYF,TRBJ2-7,TRBV2
CASSLEGTGSEAFF,TRBJ1-1,TRBV7-9
CASRGLAGGLEQFF,TRBJ2-1,TRBV7-9
CASQGSSGYTF,TRBJ1-2,TRBV28
CASSPGTREETQYF,TRBJ2-5,TRBV7-9
CATSRVPGTAYEQYF,TRBJ2-7,TRBV15
CASSSIPGSQLAGEYEQYF,TRBJ2-7,TRBV5-4
CASSLVAGGPPDTQYF,TRBJ2-3,TRBV27
CASNIDGGGEDTQYF,TRBJ2-3,TRBV6-5